The 2 T cell receptor beta chains presented below share a single source sample, sequenced in a study of vaccination effects on CD4 cells after COVID-19. Here immunoSEQ multiplex PCR was the method, and the copy in TCRdb shows in-frame clones only, minus some. The sample records about 59,000 clones, roughly 78% being singletons. Viral peptide pool expansion of antigen-specific CD4+ T cells preceded sequencing in the ViraFEST assay. Investigators separated out CD4+ T cells once around nine days of culture had passed. Each participant received a vaccine that was either BNT162b2 or mRNA-1273, given as two doses. Their target antigens are unknown. Sample: CD4+ T cells from PBMCs cultured with HCoV-OC43 spike peptides, taken after COVID-19 vaccination. The subset was: HCoV-OC43 spike overlapping peptide pool stimulation. All receptors derive from a human donor who received a COVID-19 vaccine.

For the CDR3, the DNA is TGTGCCAGCAGGGGGGGGCCAGGGGCGGAGACCCAGTACTTC. Protein product: CASRGGPGAETQYF. The rearrangement links TRBV2 to TRBJ2-5; tentative D call: TRBD2 (7 bases). The CDR3 has 14 residues. V lost 6 bases to trimming and J lost 5 bases, with 16 bases between them. Per germline, CDR1 SNHLY and CDR2 FYNNEI.

This clone turned up a few times. This rearrangement joins TRBV18 to TRBJ1-3, with 9 bases fitting TRBD1. Germline CDR1 KGHSH, CDR2 LQKENI. CDR3 size: 17 residues. V was clipped by 3 bases and J by 1 base; unmatched bases: 7. CDR3 DNA: TGTGCCAGCTCACCCCTGGGACAGGGTGGATCTGGAAACACCATATATTTT. Its translation is CASSPLGQGGSGNTIYF.